This TCR beta chain was obtained from a study of cytotoxic CD8 clonotypes in ibrutinib-treated CLL. For the study at large: Outcomes included 25 or so partial and 2 complete responses; after median 68 months, 14 stayed remitted and approximately 12 progressed. Response samples were taken after a median around 13 months of treatment, range 6 to 36.

Whole-study findings and limits: An increase in clonality occurred at ibrutinib response, followed by a return toward baseline at progression. Against age-matched healthy donors, baseline clonality ran higher and tracked circulating CD8+ T-cell counts.

The data were produced by immunoSEQ multiplex PCR, yet TCRdb's version contains in-frame clones alone and is incomplete. The sample carries 14,000 or so clones, more than 45% recorded once. To note about this clone: Its antigen is undetermined.

V was pared by 3 bases and J by 0 bases, with 6 bases between. Germline CDR1 and CDR2: LNHDA and SQIVND (reference sequence). The CDR3 is 14 residues long. The receptor was isolated from a human donor with chronic lymphocytic leukemia. The sequenced sample was PBMCs, obtained at an approximately 23-month disease-progression time point, from a patient treated with ibrutinib. V is TRBV19 and J is TRBJ1-5; D is possibly TRBD1 (5 bases). CDR3 amino acids: CASSIRGSNQPQHF. The CDR3 DNA reads as TGTGCCAGTAGTATTAGGGGTAGCAATCAGCCCCAGCATTTT.